The T cell receptor beta chain described here comes from a study of shared clonotypes between healthy human individuals. Of note for this clone: No antigen is known for it.

Data came from immunoSEQ multiplex PCR; TCRdb stores just in-frame clones and leaves some out. The sample contains some 2,000,000 clones, approximately 94% of which appear only once. Trimming stripped 1 base from V and 3 bases from J, with 12 bases between. This CDR3 has 14 amino acids. Germline values: CDR1 GTSNPN, CDR2 SVGIG (reference sequence). Findings of the study overall: Naive CD4 clonotypes were shared across a few donors at around 5%. Estimated richness was generally greater in naive than memory subsets. Collection of samples was limited to blood; tissue repertoires likely differ. Non-shared clonotypes showed lower generation probabilities than clonotypes common to all four donors.

Positive CCR7 selection of CD45RO-negative cells yielded the naive CD8 cells, and terminally differentiated effector memory CD45RA+ cells were excluded. The sequenced material came from naive CD8+ T cells sorted from blood. This rearrangement joins TRBV30 to TRBJ2-5; D is uncertain. The receptor was isolated from a man aged 18 to 30 in good health. The CDR3 nucleotides read TGTGCCTGGAGTGGGGTTAAGACCGAAGAGACCCAGTACTTC. This gives the protein CAWSGVKTEETQYF.